Sequencing of this TCR beta chain was carried out in a study of cytomegalovirus exposure and HLA in healthy donors. In the study overall: Most donors, roughly 84% of around 400 genotyped, fell in the Caucasian-associated ancestry cluster. Study-wide results and caveats: It was likely that a cluster of highly shared sequence variants was a sequencing artifact. Previous analysis showed most TCR beta V segments were productive about 87% or about 30% of the time. The authors enumerated over 150 TCR beta chains as linked to cytomegalovirus.

As regards this clone: Antigen unknown.

This CDR3 is 16 amino acids long. Germline V gene lookup returns CDR1 SGHNT and CDR2 YYREEE (reference sequence). The J segment lost 12 bases and the V segment lost 0 bases, leaving 13 bases of the junction unmatched. Primers for the PCR totalled 60 Vbeta and 13 Jbeta. Profiled with immunoSEQ multiplex PCR; TCRdb holds only in-frame clones, not every one. The table includes around 120,000 clones, 80% detected once. Material for sequencing was PBMCs. The sequence came from a woman in her 40s in good health and CMV-seronegative. V usage is TRBV5-4 and J usage is TRBJ2-1; 9 nucleotides match TRBD2. CDR3 nucleotides: TGTGCCAGCAGCTTGGCGGAGGAACTAGCGGGCCTGGGGCAGTTCTTC. Translated: CASSLAEELAGLGQFF.